This TCR beta chain was retrieved from a study of T cell responses to AZD1222 COVID-19 vaccine. There are a few counts of this clone. Its antigen remains unknown. The germline CDR1 and CDR2 sequences are LGHDT and YNNKEL (reference sequence). This CDR3 has 15 residues. V lost 3 bases and J lost 8, with 19 bases in between. Study-level findings and limits: Clonal diversity was possibly underestimated, and the donors were mostly white British, with more females. Among vaccine-associated CD4 TCRs, coverage spanned spike, with dominance at 160-218 and 743-854. In all cases, repertoires were sampled only after the peak T cell response. Spike-specific TCR breadth and depth both grew after two AZD1222 doses.

Using immunoSEQ multiplex PCR, the repertoire was profiled, and TCRdb retains in-frame clones only, with some absent. The sample lists 110,000 or so clones, about four fifths occurring once. Sequencing was performed on peripheral blood, taken on day 0 of AZD1222 vaccination. The chain is built from TRBV3-1 (or the pseudogene TRBV3-2) and TRBJ1-2; D unclear. The sequence derives from an adult in good health. CDR3 DNA: TGTGCCAGCAGCCACTCGGGCAGCCCTCTGTCCGGCTACACCTTC. Amino acids: CASSHSGSPLSGYTF.